Presented here are 28 T cell receptor beta chains from one specimen sequenced in a study of cytomegalovirus exposure and HLA in healthy donors. The PCR made use of 60 Vbeta and 13 Jbeta primers. Data came from immunoSEQ multiplex PCR; TCRdb stores just in-frame clones and leaves some out. The sample contains some 200,000 clones, approximately 70% of which appear only once. The specimen was PBMCs. The receptors here all came from a man aged 35-49 years in good health and CMV-seropositive.

The chain is built from TRBV9 and TRBJ1-4; possible D gene TRBD1, 5 bases. Germline V CDR1 and CDR2: SGDLS, YYNGEE. Deletions cut 4 bases from V and 3 bases from J, with 13 bases between. The CDR3 covers 15 residues. CDR3 sequence reads: CASSSWGGANEKLFF. The CDR3 DNA sequence: TGTGCCAGCAGCTCTTGGGGGGGGGCTAATGAAAAACTGTTTTTT.

Only a few counts were recorded for this clone. J is TRBJ1-4 and V is TRBV19; D uncertain. The CDR3 extends over 15 amino acids. Trimming stripped 5 bases from V and 7 bases from J, with 17 bases between. The germline CDR1 and CDR2 sequences are LNHDA and SQIVND (reference sequence). In nucleotides, the CDR3 is TGTGCCAGTAGTCTCAGAGGAGGCCGGAGTGAAAAACTGTTTTTT. Residues: CASSLRGGRSEKLFF.

This clone came up a few times. The chain is built from TRBV7-9 and TRBJ2-3, with 11 bases lining up with TRBD2. CDR3 size: 16 residues. Looked up from germline, CDR1 is SEHNR and CDR2 is FQNEAQ (reference sequence). Germline trimming cut 6 bases from V and 4 bases from J; bases unmatched to any gene: 9. The CDR3 bases are TGTGCCAGCAGGAGACTAGCGGGGACGCACCCAGATACGCAGTATTTT. Translating it yields CASRRLAGTHPDTQYF.

This clone was recorded once. The chain joins TRBV7-2 to TRBJ1-4; 9 bases are shared with TRBD1. V trimming: 6 bases; J trimming: 11 bases; junction bases outside the gene matches: 10. Germline loops: CDR1 SGHTA, CDR2 FQGNSA. The CDR3 consists of 14 residues. In DNA, the CDR3 is TGTGCCAGCAGTAAACAGGGGGCACGGGATAAACTGTTTTTT. Protein: CASSKQGARDKLFF.

The chain is built from TRBV6-1 and TRBJ1-2; 8 positions match TRBD1. Per the germline V gene, CDR1 is MNHNS and CDR2 is SASEGT. V was clipped by 6 bases and J by 0 bases; unmatched bases: 6. The CDR3 covers 15 residues. CDR3 residues: CASSVGTGSNYGYTF. The CDR3 DNA sequence: TGTGCCAGCAGCGTCGGGACAGGATCTAACTATGGCTACACCTTC.

The chain recombines TRBV19 with TRBJ2-1, with TRBD2 identical over 8 bases. The CDR3 loop spans 15 amino acids. Trimming took 4 bases from V and 6 from J; bases not matched to a gene: 8. Germline CDR1 and CDR2: LNHDA and SQIVND (reference sequence). This CDR3 is CASSTTSGDFNEQFF. Here the CDR3 DNA reads TGTGCCAGTAGTACCACTAGCGGAGACTTCAATGAGCAGTTCTTC.

V and J are TRBV27 and TRBJ2-4, with TRBD2 matching 8 bases. The germline CDR1 and CDR2 sequences are MNHEY and SMNVEV (reference sequence). J lost 3 bases, V lost 4 bases, and 8 bases had no gene match. CDR3 length: 16 residues. For the CDR3, the DNA is TGTGCCAGCAGTTCCCACGGGGGGGCGAGCAAAAACATTCAGTACTTC. It encodes CASSSHGGASKNIQYF.

This clone has a single count. The gene calls are TRBV19 and TRBJ2-2; D perhaps matches TRBD1 (6 bases). The CDR3 consists of 14 residues. Germline V gives CDR1 LNHDA, CDR2 SQIVND (reference sequence). V was shortened by 6 bases and J by 7 bases, with 15 bases between the two germline ends. The CDR3 here is CASSFLQGGGELFF. The CDR3 region has the DNA TGTGCCAGTAGCTTCCTACAGGGCGGCGGGGAGCTGTTTTTT. Together with reference TRBV19 and TRBJ2-2, the CDR3 gives the full variable domain: DGGITQSPKYLFRKEGQNVTLSCEQNLNHDAMYWYRQDPGQGLRLIYYSQIVNDFQKGDIAEGYSVSREKKESFPLTVTSAQKNPTAFYLCASSFLQGGGELFFGEGSRLTVL.

The rearrangement joins TRBV11-2 to TRBJ1-2, with D perhaps matching TRBD1 (5 bases). This CDR3 contains 14 residues. Germline loops: CDR1 SGHAT, CDR2 FQNNGV. V was trimmed by 1 base and J by 7 bases, leaving 13 bases between them. DNA of the CDR3: TGTGCCAGCAGCTTAGCTCTGGGGCAGGGTGGCTACACCTTC. Translation gives CASSLALGQGGYTF. Drawing the rest from reference TRBV11-2 and TRBJ1-2, the complete variable domain is EAGVAQSPRYKIIEKRQSVAFWCNPISGHATLYWYQQILGQGPKLLIQFQNNGVVDDSQLPKDRFSAERLKGVDSTLKIQPAKLEDSAVYLCASSLALGQGGYTFGSGTRLTVV.

This clone was found once. This same CDR3 is encoded by further DNA sequences in the sample. This chain joins TRBV27 and TRBJ2-6, with TRBD1 identical over 7 bases. This CDR3 contains 16 residues. V trimming: 3 bases; J trimming: 2 bases; junction bases outside the gene matches: 4. The V gene's germline CDR1 is MNHEY and CDR2 SMNVEV (reference sequence). The CDR3 DNA is TGTGCCAGCAGTTTCGCTCAGGGGGCTGGGGCCAACGTCCTGACTTTC. Residues: CASSFAQGAGANVLTF.

The chain links TRBV7-8 to TRBJ2-7; possible D gene TRBD2, 5 bases. Trimming cost V 5 bases and J 0 bases, with 17 bases left between them. The V gene's germline CDR1 is SGHVS and CDR2 FQNEAQ. The CDR3 runs 16 residues. CDR3 bases: TGTGCCAGCAGCCCTGGCGTTATGGGGAGCTCCTACGAGCAGTACTTC. It codes for CASSPGVMGSSYEQYF.

This chain joins TRBV21-1 and TRBJ2-7; the DNA was not compared with TRBD2, the D call given in the table. TRBV21-1 is a listed pseudogene. The CDR3 has 15 residues. The CDR3 here is CASSNLAGELCEQYF. The CDR3 coding sequence is TGTGCCAGCAGCAATCTAGCGGGGGAGCTTTGCGAGCAGTACTTC.

V and J are TRBV5-1 and TRBJ1-2; 8 bases are a match to TRBD1. V lost 3 bases and J lost 2; bases outside the gene matches: 9. Germline assignment: CDR1 SGHRS and CDR2 YFSETQ. The CDR3 contains 16 residues. This CDR3 is CASSSSRDRRNYGYTF. CDR3 DNA: TGCGCCAGCAGCTCATCCCGGGACAGGAGGAACTATGGCTACACCTTC.

The V call is TRBV28, the J call TRBJ1-2; D is perhaps TRBD1 (6 bases). CDR3 size: 14 residues. The germline V and J ends were trimmed by 6 bases and 0 bases, with 11 bases remaining between them. Looked up from germline, CDR1 is MDHEN and CDR2 is SYDVKM. Here the CDR3 reads CASSLQGTNYGYTF. As DNA, the CDR3 is TGTGCCAGCAGCCTACAGGGTACTAACTATGGCTACACCTTC.

The chain links TRBV7-7 to TRBJ2-3, with D possibly being TRBD1 (8 bases). Between the trimmed V and J ends, which lost 4 bases and 2 bases, there was a span of 13 bases. Per the germline V gene, CDR1 is SSHAT and CDR2 is FNYEAQ (reference sequence). CDR3 length: 15 residues. In DNA form, the CDR3 reads TGTGCCAGCAGCTATACAGGGGGGGCCACAGATACGCAGTATTTT. Translated, it gives CASSYTGGATDTQYF. The full variable domain, rest sourced from reference TRBV7-7 and TRBJ2-3, is GAGVSQSPRYKVTKRGQDVTLRCDPISSHATLYWYQQALGQGPEFLTYFNYEAQPDKSGLPSDRFSAERPEGSISTLTIQRTEQRDSAMYRCASSYTGGATDTQYFGPGTRLTVL.

The chain uses TRBV11-2 and TRBJ2-1; 13 bases match TRBD2. The J segment lost 5 bases and the V segment lost 6 bases, leaving 4 bases of the junction unmatched. Germline loops: CDR1 SGHAT, CDR2 FQNNGV. The length of the CDR3 is 15 residues. The CDR3, as DNA: TGTGCCAGCAGGGGACTAGCGGGGACAAACAATGAGCAGTTCTTC. It specifies CASRGLAGTNNEQFF.

The rearrangement links TRBV9 to TRBJ1-3, with a tentative D call TRBD1 (6 bases). Trimming took off 0 bases at V and 2 bases at J, with 6 bases between the two ends. The length of the CDR3 is 14 residues. Germline values: CDR1 SGDLS, CDR2 YYNGEE. The CDR3 coding sequence is TGTGCCAGCAGCGTAGGGACAGCTGGAAACACCATATATTTT. Translated: CASSVGTAGNTIYF.

This clone was counted only a few times. This chain connects TRBV9 to TRBJ2-2, with D unresolved. V gave up 0 bases and J gave up 6 bases, with 6 bases separating them. The germline V gene encodes CDR1 SGDLS and CDR2 YYNGEE. The CDR3 length is 13 residues. CDR3 amino acids: CASSVATAGELFF. CDR3 in DNA: TGTGCCAGCAGCGTAGCTACGGCCGGGGAGCTGTTTTTT. The full variable domain, in which reference TRBV9 and TRBJ2-2 provide the parts outside the CDR3, is DSGVTQTPKHLITATGQRVTLRCSPRSGDLSVYWYQQSLDQGLQFLIQYYNGEERAKGNILERFSAQQFPDLHSELNLSSLELGDSALYFCASSVATAGELFFGEGSRLTVL.

This clone was observed once. Germline and junction disagree at one end, which may indicate a read error. Additional DNA sequences in this sample encode the identical CDR3. The chain couples TRBV6-1 to TRBJ1-1; 7 positions agree with TRBD1. There are 14 residues in the CDR3. Per germline, CDR1 MNHNS and CDR2 SASEGT. As DNA, the CDR3 is TGTGCCAGCAGTGACAGGGGGGAGAACACTGAAGCCTTCTTT. Protein: CASSDRGENTEAFF.

J is TRBJ2-7 and V is TRBV2; 7 positions agree with TRBD1. The CDR3 is 13 amino acids. With 9 bases clipped from V and 0 bases from J, the junction kept 5 bases outside the gene matches. Germline CDR1 SNHLY, CDR2 FYNNEI. The CDR3: CASTGAASYEQYF. In DNA form, the CDR3 reads TGTGCCAGTACAGGGGCCGCCTCCTACGAGCAGTACTTC. Using reference TRBV2 and TRBJ2-7 for the parts outside the CDR3, the full variable domain is EPEVTQTPSHQVTQMGQEVILRCVPISNHLYFYWYRQILGQKVEFLVSFYNNEISEKSEIFDDQFSVERPDGSNFTLKIRSTKLEDSAMYFCASTGAASYEQYFGPGTRLTVT.

This chain uses TRBV19 with TRBJ2-5; 9 bases are a match to TRBD2. Per the germline V gene, CDR1 is LNHDA and CDR2 is SQIVND (reference sequence). Trimming took 4 bases from V and 4 from J; bases not matched to a gene: 4. The CDR3 contains 14 residues. This CDR3 reads CASSSGGAIETQYF. The CDR3 DNA reads as TGTGCCAGTAGTAGCGGGGGGGCCATAGAGACCCAGTACTTC.

The V call is TRBV5-1, the J call TRBJ2-3; 7 nucleotides agree with TRBD2. Germline lookup yields CDR1 SGHRS and CDR2 YFSETQ. The CDR3 is 16 amino acids. Losses at the gene ends were 2 bases for V and 7 bases for J; bases not matched to a gene: 13. The CDR3 loop reads CASSFSSGDPGNTQYF. The CDR3 region has the DNA TGCGCCAGCAGCTTTTCGAGCGGGGACCCCGGGAATACGCAGTATTTT.

The chain employs TRBV9 and TRBJ2-1; the match to TRBD2 covers 8 bases. Unmatched junction bases numbered 7, after V lost 1 base and J lost 10 bases. CDR1 is SGDLS and CDR2 is YYNGEE in the germline V gene. The CDR3 runs 14 residues. CDR3 sequence (DNA): TGTGCCAGCAGCGTATTCGGGGGGGCTTCGGAGCAGTTCTTC. Protein: CASSVFGGASEQFF.

The chain joins TRBV28 to TRBJ1-3; 7 bases are a match to TRBD1. The CDR3 covers 17 residues. The trim removed 3 bases at V and 0 bases at J, leaving 8 bases unmatched. Germline CDR1 is MDHEN and CDR2 is SYDVKM. The CDR3 coding sequence is TGTGCCAGCAGTTTCCACGCAGGGGGAGTCTCTGGAAACACCATATATTTT. This translates into CASSFHAGGVSGNTIYF.

The chain couples TRBV7-9 to TRBJ1-5, with a weak D call TRBD1 (5 bases). Germline loops: CDR1 SEHNR, CDR2 FQNEAQ (reference sequence). The germline V and J ends were trimmed by 4 bases and 3 bases, with 13 bases remaining between them. The CDR3 is 15 amino acids. The CDR3 is CASSSVGGTNQPQHF. CDR3 nucleotide sequence: TGTGCCAGCAGCTCCGTAGGAGGGACCAATCAGCCCCAGCATTTT.

J is TRBJ2-2 and V is TRBV5-6; 8 bases line up with TRBD2. The V and J ends lost 4 bases and 3 bases, in that order; junction bases with no gene match: 8. CDR1 and CDR2 from the germline V gene are SGHDT and YYEEEE. The CDR3 covers 16 residues. The CDR3 region is CASSPRRGGYTGELFF. The CDR3 bases are TGTGCCAGCAGCCCCCGCCGGGGGGGATACACCGGGGAGCTGTTTTTT.

The chain has TRBV29-1 and TRBJ1-2; 7 positions match TRBD1. CDR3 length: 14 amino acids. V shed 4 bases, J shed 4 bases, and the junction held 9 bases outside the gene matches. The V gene's germline CDR1 is SQVTM and CDR2 ANQGSEA. CDR3 in DNA: TGCAGCGTTGTCGGCAGGGGGAAAGGCTATGGCTACACCTTC. Amino acids: CSVVGRGKGYGYTF.

The rearrangement joins TRBV2 to TRBJ2-6; 8 bases line up with TRBD1. Germline-derived CDR1 and CDR2 are SNHLY and FYNNEI. The CDR3 contains 15 residues. V shed 4 bases, J shed 1 base, and the junction held 0 bases outside the gene matches. In DNA form, the CDR3 reads TGTGCCAGCAGTGGACAGGGGTCTGGGGCCAACGTCCTGACTTTC. Translation: CASSGQGSGANVLTF.